The TCR beta chain under discussion was sequenced for a study of human T cells and chemical hapten exposure. About the study: TCR yields per sample varied, mainly owing to small pooled library volume differences.

Study results and caveats: The number of TCRs above 1 in 1000 frequency did not change after DPC sensitization. Expanded TCRs made up significantly more big CDR3 similarity clusters than controls did.

Noted time point: pre-sensitization, week 0. Documented treatment: therapeutic diphenylcyclopropenone sensitization with weekly scalp DPC. A note on this clonotype: What it recognizes is unknown. Germline and junction disagree at one end, which may indicate a read error.

Germline CDR1 is KGHDR and CDR2 is SFDVKD. The CDR3 contains 13 residues. TCRdb recomputed calls from the RACE reads with MiXCR, one row per CDR3 protein. The repertoire holds some 250,000 distinct CDR3 sequences, with around 7.7% as singletons. This rearrangement joins TRBV24-1 to TRBJ2-7, with no clear D. This TCR derives from a man younger than 35 with alopecia areata. Some clones in this sample may be carry-over from other donors' samples. The sequencing here drew on whole blood, taken in connection with sensitization to the hapten diphenylcyclopropenone (DPC). CDR3 coding DNA: TGTGCCACCAGGGGCCCCTTCTCCCACGAGCAGTACTTC. Residues: CATRGPFSHEQYF.